Listed here are 27 T cell receptor beta chains from one sample, sequenced in a study of T cell repertoires in cytomegalovirus infection. TCRdb redid the calling of the reads with MiXCR, one entry per CDR3 protein. The sample lists approximately 400,000 distinct CDR3 sequences; 25% to 40% were seen once. The sample comprised PBMCs. Source of these receptors: a human donor in good health (CMV status not recorded). Some clones in this sample may be carry-over from other donors' samples.

This sequence joins TRBV19 and TRBJ1-2; maybe TRBD1 (5 bases). V was pared by 5 bases and J by 6 bases, with 25 bases between. Looked up from germline, CDR1 is LNHDA and CDR2 is SQIVND (reference sequence). This CDR3 is built from 17 residues. CDR3 sequence reads: CASSPNPTGRGGHGYTF. The CDR3 bases are TGTGCCAGTAGTCCCAACCCTACGGGAAGGGGCGGCCATGGCTACACCTTC.

This clonotype was seen more than once but under ten times. This chain links TRBV11-2 with TRBJ1-6; D ambiguous. Deletions cut 5 bases from V and 10 bases from J, with 12 bases between. CDR3 length equals 13 residues. The V gene's germline CDR1 is SGHAT and CDR2 FQNNGV. CDR3 region: CASSPRPLSPLHF. The CDR3 coding sequence is TGTGCCAGCAGCCCCAGACCTCTATCACCCCTCCACTTT. The full variable domain, with the rest looked up from reference TRBV11-2 and TRBJ1-6, is EAGVAQSPRYKIIEKRQSVAFWCNPISGHATLYWYQQILGQGPKLLIQFQNNGVVDDSQLPKDRFSAERLKGVDSTLKIQPAKLEDSAVYLCASSPRPLSPLHFGNGTRLTVT.

This clonotype was detected many times. This rearrangement joins TRBV2 to TRBJ2-7; TRBD1 aligns across 8 bases. Germline assignment: CDR1 SNHLY and CDR2 FYNNEI. The V segment lost 1 base and the J segment 4 bases; nucleotides outside the gene matches: 3. This CDR3 region has 14 residues. CDR3 DNA: TGTGCCAGCAGTGAAGGACAGGGGCTTTACGAGCAGTACTTC. It codes for CASSEGQGLYEQYF.

This chain links TRBV19 with TRBJ2-3, with 12 nucleotides matching TRBD2. The CDR3 spans 17 residues. V trimming: 1 base; J trimming: 2 bases; junction bases outside the gene matches: 4. Germline CDR1 is LNHDA and CDR2 is SQIVND (reference sequence). This CDR3 is CASSIAGLAGNTDTQYF. The DNA for the CDR3 is TGTGCCAGTAGTATAGCCGGACTAGCGGGAAACACAGATACGCAGTATTTT.

As to this clonotype: This could be a read error, since a much larger clone is one nucleotide away. The chain recombines TRBV7-2 with TRBJ1-2, with 10 bases matching TRBD1. This CDR3 is 17 amino acids long. Germline CDR1 reads SGHTA; CDR2 reads FQGNSA. Losses at the gene ends were 5 bases for V and 8 bases for J; bases not matched to a gene: 17. The CDR3 loop reads CTSSRPPTGTGDRGYTF. As DNA, the CDR3 is TGTACCAGCAGCCGACCCCCTACCGGGACAGGGGATCGAGGCTACACCTTC.

This clonotype was seen at least ten times. The V gene is TRBV6-1, the J gene TRBJ2-1; TRBD1 agrees at 7 bases. Trimming at V came to 3 bases and at J to 2 bases, leaving 4 bases not matched to a gene. The CDR3 is made up of 15 amino acids. The germline V gene has CDR1 MNHNS and CDR2 SASEGT. In DNA form, the CDR3 reads TGTGCCAGCAGTGATGGTCAGGGGGCCTACAATGAGCAGTTCTTC. It yields the protein CASSDGQGAYNEQFF.

This clonotype was detected a few times. V gene TRBV7-2 combines with J gene TRBJ2-1, with 7 bases lining up with TRBD2. CDR3 length equals 13 residues. The V gene end was trimmed by 5 bases and the J gene end by 6 bases; junction bases not matched to a gene: 4. Germline V lookup: CDR1 SGHTA, CDR2 FQGNSA. CDR3 nucleotide sequence: TGTGCCAGCAGCCTCTGGGGGGGCAATGAGCAGTTCTTC. Translation: CASSLWGGNEQFF.

The chain employs TRBV19 and TRBJ1-5; perhaps TRBD1 as D (5 bases). V lost 7 bases to trimming and J lost 7 bases, with 14 bases between them. The length of the CDR3 is 13 residues. CDR1 is LNHDA, CDR2 SQIVND, per germline (reference sequence). The chain's CDR3 is CASTFGARQPQHF. CDR3 bases: TGTGCCAGTACATTCGGGGCCAGGCAGCCCCAGCATTTT.

The gene calls are TRBV7-9 and TRBJ2-3; D may be TRBD1 (6 bases). The CDR3 is 15 residues long. Per germline, CDR1 SEHNR and CDR2 FQNEAQ (reference sequence). V lost 5 bases and J lost 0, with 12 bases in between. The CDR3 sequence: CASSQGRSSTDTQYF. The CDR3 nucleotides read TGTGCCAGCAGCCAGGGGCGGTCTAGCACAGATACGCAGTATTTT.

This clonotype was found many times. The chain joins TRBV11-2 to TRBJ2-5, with a possible D match to TRBD1 (8 bases). CDR1 is SGHAT, CDR2 FQNNGV, per germline. The V gene lost 5 bases and the J gene lost 3 bases, with 16 bases spanning the gap. The CDR3 runs to 15 residues. CDR3 coding DNA: TGTGCCAGCAGCCCTCGGACAGGGAGGGAAGAGACCCAGTACTTC. Its translation: CASSPRTGREETQYF.

The chain joins TRBV6-5 to TRBJ2-2; TRBD1 agrees at 7 bases. The germline V gene has CDR1 MNHEY and CDR2 SVGAGI. V lost 6 bases and J lost 4; bases outside the gene matches: 8. The length of the CDR3 is 15 residues. CDR3 bases: TGTGCCAGCAGCCTCCGACAGGGAATCACCGGGGAGCTGTTTTTT. It yields the protein CASSLRQGITGELFF.

The chain recombines TRBV7-9 with TRBJ2-7; D unclear. Germline loops: CDR1 SEHNR, CDR2 FQNEAQ (reference sequence). With 2 bases removed from V and 3 bases from J, the gap between germline ends came to 11 bases. CDR3 size: 14 residues. CDR3 region: CASSLLNAGYEQYF. The CDR3 DNA is TGTGCCAGCAGCTTACTTAATGCAGGCTACGAGCAGTACTTC. The whole variable domain, filled in from reference TRBV7-9 and TRBJ2-7, reads DTGVSQNPRHKITKRGQNVTFRCDPISEHNRLYWYRQTLGQGPEFLTYFQNEAQLEKSRLLSDRFSAERPKGSFSTLEIQRTEQGDSAMYLCASSLLNAGYEQYFGPGTRLTVT.

This clonotype was observed at least ten times. The chain is built from TRBV7-2 and TRBJ2-1; possible D gene TRBD2, 6 bases. CDR1 SGHTA and CDR2 FQGNSA come from the germline V gene. Trimming cost V 2 bases and J 9 bases, with 11 bases left between them. There are 13 residues in the CDR3. CDR3 nucleotides: TGTGCCAGCAGCTTAAACGGGGGAATTGAGCAGTTCTTC. Translating gives CASSLNGGIEQFF. The full variable domain, rest sourced from reference TRBV7-2 and TRBJ2-1, is GAGVSQSPSNKVTEKGKDVELRCDPISGHTALYWYRQSLGQGLEFLIYFQGNSAPDKSGLPSDRFSAERTGGSVSTLTIQRTQQEDSAVYLCASSLNGGIEQFFGPGTRLTVL.

Of note for this clonotype: A single base separates this from a much larger clone, so it may be a read error. This sequence joins TRBV12-3 or TRBV12-4 and TRBJ2-3, with 9 bases identical to TRBD2. This CDR3 has 14 amino acids. DNA of the CDR3: TGTGCCAGCAGTATAGCGGGGGGCACAGATACGCAGTATTTT. It translates to CASSIAGGTDTQYF.

Ten or more counts support this clonotype. In nucleotides, the CDR3 is TGTGCCAGCAGCTCCCCTCCCCCGACAGGGGTTTTGAGTTCACCCCTCCACTTT. It is translated as CASSSPPPTGVLSSPLHF. The chain joins TRBV7-2 to TRBJ1-6, with 8 bases identical to TRBD1. This CDR3 contains 18 residues. After removal of 4 bases from V and 9 bases from J, the junction contained 17 bases not matched to a gene. CDR1 SGHTA and CDR2 FQGNSA come from the germline V gene.

There are a few counts of this clonotype. The genes are TRBV7-3 and TRBJ2-2, with 7 bases matching TRBD2. Germline-derived CDR1 and CDR2 are SGHTA and FQGTGA. V gave up 1 base and J gave up 0 bases; unmatched junction bases: 2. The CDR3 runs 16 residues. As DNA, the CDR3 is TGTGCCAGCAGCTTAAGGGGGGGGTCGAACACCGGGGAGCTGTTTTTT. This sequence encodes CASSLRGGSNTGELFF.

This chain uses TRBV7-4 with TRBJ1-2; 9 bases are shared with TRBD1. The CDR3 sequence is 16 residues long. V shed 4 bases, J shed 8 bases, and the junction held 14 bases outside the gene matches. The germline V gene has CDR1 SGHVT and CDR2 SQSDAQ. The CDR3 protein is CASSSPRGDRVDGYTF. For the CDR3, the DNA is TGTGCCAGCAGCTCCCCCCGGGGGGACAGGGTGGACGGCTACACCTTC.

The chain is built from TRBV7-6 and TRBJ1-2; D uncertain. This CDR3 is built from 15 residues. Germline CDR1 reads SGHVS; CDR2 reads FNYEAQ. Trimming pared 0 bases from V and 1 base from J, leaving 9 bases between. The DNA for the CDR3 is TGTGCCAGCAGCTTAGCGCCGGCACATAACTATGGCTACACCTTC. Translating it yields CASSLAPAHNYGYTF.

Remarks on this clonotype: A much more abundant neighbour one base away suggests this may be a read error. The V call is TRBV6-2 or TRBV6-3, the J call TRBJ2-7, with D perhaps matching TRBD1 or TRBD2 (5 bases each). Germline CDR1 reads MNHEY; CDR2 reads SVGEGT. CDR3 length: 13 amino acids. In DNA, the CDR3 is TGTTCCAGCCTCGGGACGGCCTCCTACGAGCAGTACTTC. It yields the protein CSSLGTASYEQYF.

This clonotype turned up a few times. The chain uses TRBV6-2 or TRBV6-3 and TRBJ2-1, with D perhaps matching TRBD2 (5 bases). CDR1 and CDR2 (germline): MNHEY, SVGEGT. Trimming stripped 6 bases from V and 0 bases from J, with 12 bases between. The CDR3 has 15 amino acids. CDR3 coding DNA: TGTGCCAGCAGCCCACTAGGGAACTCCTACAATGAGCAGTTCTTC. Translating it yields CASSPLGNSYNEQFF.

The chain employs TRBV19 and TRBJ2-2; the match to TRBD1 covers 8 bases. This CDR3 is 17 amino acids long. The germline gives CDR1 LNHDA, CDR2 SQIVND (reference sequence). V gave up 7 bases and J gave up 2 bases; unmatched junction bases: 12. The CDR3 sequence is CASNSGRGRFNTGELFF. The CDR3 bases are TGTGCCAGTAATTCCGGCAGGGGGCGTTTTAACACCGGGGAGCTGTTTTTT.

Only a few counts were recorded for this clonotype. CDR3 nucleotides: TGTGCCAGCAGCTTAAAGGGAGTCGACTATGGCTACACCTTC. Its protein product is CASSLKGVDYGYTF. This rearrangement joins TRBV13 to TRBJ1-2; D ambiguous. The CDR3 runs 14 residues. Trimming took off 2 bases at V and 3 bases at J, with 10 bases between the two ends. In germline, CDR1 is PRHDT, CDR2 FYEKMQ (reference sequence).

The chain couples TRBV7-9 to TRBJ1-3; D gene ambiguous. Looked up from germline, CDR1 is SEHNR and CDR2 is FQNEAQ (reference sequence). The CDR3 sequence is 14 residues long. V was clipped by 5 bases and J by 0 bases, with 8 bases between them. The CDR3 sequence: CASSARPSGNTIYF. CDR3 DNA: TGTGCCAGCAGCGCTCGACCCTCTGGAAACACCATATATTTT.

This chain uses TRBV27 with TRBJ1-2, with 7 bases identical to TRBD1. Germline values: CDR1 MNHEY, CDR2 SMNVEV (reference sequence). V shed 5 bases and J 2 bases; nucleotides not matched to a gene: 8. This CDR3 has 15 amino acids. The CDR3 spells CASSPRQGRNYGYTF. The CDR3 DNA reads TGTGCCAGCAGTCCACGACAGGGTAGGAACTATGGCTACACCTTC.

The chain employs TRBV7-6 and TRBJ1-1, with 7 bases matching TRBD1. After removal of 5 bases from V and 1 base from J, the junction contained 7 bases not matched to a gene. CDR3 length: 15 residues. In germline, CDR1 is SGHVS, CDR2 FNYEAQ. CDR3 bases: TGTGCCAGCAGCCTAGGGGGCGTTCGGAACACTGAAGCTTTCTTT. It specifies CASSLGGVRNTEAFF. The full variable domain, rest sourced from reference TRBV7-6 and TRBJ1-1, is GAGVSQSPRYKVTKRGQDVALRCDPISGHVSLYWYRQALGQGPEFLTYFNYEAQQDKSGLPNDRFSAERPEGSISTLTIQRTEQRDSAMYRCASSLGGVRNTEAFFGQGTRLTVV.

CDR3: CASSLAPANTEAFF. In DNA, the CDR3 is TGCGCCAGCAGCTTGGCCCCCGCGAACACTGAAGCTTTCTTT. V is TRBV5-1 and J is TRBJ1-1; D unclear. Germline CDR1 SGHRS, CDR2 YFSETQ. The CDR3 is 14 amino acids. Trimming pared 0 bases from V and 1 base from J, leaving 7 bases between.

The chain links TRBV7-4 to TRBJ1-5; the D is unclear. V lost 4 bases and J 2 bases, leaving 12 bases between the germline ends. The CDR3 runs 15 residues. CDR1 is SGHVT and CDR2 is SQSDAQ in the germline V gene. CDR3 nucleotides: TGTGCCAGCAGCTCCTCCTCAATGGGCAATCAGCCCCAGCATTTT. The encoded protein is CASSSSSMGNQPQHF.